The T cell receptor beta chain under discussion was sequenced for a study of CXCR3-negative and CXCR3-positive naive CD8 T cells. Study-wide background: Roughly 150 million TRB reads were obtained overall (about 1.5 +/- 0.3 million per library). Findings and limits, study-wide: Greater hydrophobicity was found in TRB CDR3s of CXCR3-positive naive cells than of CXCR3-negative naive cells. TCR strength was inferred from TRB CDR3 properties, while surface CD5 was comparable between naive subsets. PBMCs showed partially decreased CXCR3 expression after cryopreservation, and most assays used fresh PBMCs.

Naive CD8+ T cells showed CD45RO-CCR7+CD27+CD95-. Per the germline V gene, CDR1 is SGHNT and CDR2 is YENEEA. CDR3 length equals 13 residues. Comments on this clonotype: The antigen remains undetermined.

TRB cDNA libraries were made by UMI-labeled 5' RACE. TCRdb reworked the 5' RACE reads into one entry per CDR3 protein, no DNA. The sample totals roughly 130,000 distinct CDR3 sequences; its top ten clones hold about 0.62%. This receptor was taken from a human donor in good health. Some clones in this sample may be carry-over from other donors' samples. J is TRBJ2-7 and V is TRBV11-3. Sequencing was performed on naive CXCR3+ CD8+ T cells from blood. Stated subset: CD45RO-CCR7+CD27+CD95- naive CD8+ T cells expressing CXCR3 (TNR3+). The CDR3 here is CASSLTATYEQYF.